Below, 10 T cell receptor beta chains from the same sample are listed, as sequenced in a study of T cell responses to AZD1222 COVID-19 vaccine. The table came from immunoSEQ multiplex PCR; TCRdb's copy has only in-frame clones and leaves some out. The repertoire has approximately 83,000 clones, 75% to 95% of them found once; the top ten carry 4.5%. The material sequenced was peripheral blood, taken on day 0 of MenACWY control vaccination. The receptors derive from an adult in good health.

This clone was seen a single time. This chain links TRBV6-5 with TRBJ1-5, with D perhaps TRBD1 (5 bases). Germline lookup yields CDR1 MNHEY and CDR2 SVGAGI. The CDR3 length is 13 residues. Trimming took 11 bases from V and 4 from J, leaving 15 bases between them. The CDR3 loop reads CASGGGGNQPQHF. The CDR3 region has the DNA TGTGCCTCCGGCGGGGGGGGGAATCAGCCCCAGCATTTT.

V usage is TRBV5-1 and J usage is TRBJ1-3; the match to TRBD1 covers 7 bases. Per germline, CDR1 SGHRS and CDR2 YFSETQ. This CDR3 region has 17 residues. The trim removed 4 bases at V and 0 bases at J, leaving 10 bases unmatched. CDR3 nucleotide sequence: TGCGCCAGCAGCCCAGGACAGGAACTAAGCTCTGGAAACACCATATATTTT. Translated: CASSPGQELSSGNTIYF.

The chain recombines TRBV27 with TRBJ2-3, with TRBD2 as a possible D gene (6 bases). Trimming took off 6 bases at V and 5 bases at J, with 9 bases between the two ends. This CDR3 has 12 residues. Germline values: CDR1 MNHEY, CDR2 SMNVEV (reference sequence). Here the CDR3 DNA reads TGTGCCAGCAGCACGGGACTAGATACGCAGTATTTT. This encodes CASSTGLDTQYF.

The chain is built from TRBV7-2 and TRBJ2-2; TRBD2 matches at 7 bases. Trimming removed 3 bases from V and 6 bases from J; junction bases left unmatched: 4. The germline gives CDR1 SGHTA, CDR2 FQGNSA. The CDR3 is 14 residues long. CDR3 in DNA: TGTGCCAGCAGCTTCACCCGGGGGGCCGGGGAGCTGTTTTTT. Protein: CASSFTRGAGELFF.

The CDR3 here is CASSFRDDEQYF. The CDR3 nucleotides read TGTGCCAGCAGCTTCCGGGATGACGAGCAGTACTTC. The J gene is TRBJ2-7, the V gene TRBV7-9, with D tentatively TRBD2 (5 bases). Trimming left V 3 bases short and J 5 bases short, with 8 bases between. The CDR3 is made up of 12 amino acids. Germline CDR1 reads SEHNR; CDR2 reads FQNEAQ (reference sequence).

This sequence joins TRBV7-2 and TRBJ2-7; 8 nucleotides agree with TRBD2. CDR3 length equals 15 residues. With 1 base clipped from V and 4 bases from J, the junction kept 6 bases outside the gene matches. The germline V gene encodes CDR1 SGHTA and CDR2 FQGNSA. CDR3 region: CASSLGSAGVYEQYF. The DNA for the CDR3 is TGTGCCAGCAGCTTAGGGTCAGCGGGAGTGTACGAGCAGTACTTC.

This clone was picked up a small number of times. The conserved closing phenylalanine or tryptophan is absent in this CDR3, likely reflecting a read error. The limits of the CDR3 on the DNA are not certain, so only TCRdb's listed CDR3 is given. This chain joins TRBV12-2 and TRBJ2-7; the DNA was not compared with TRBD1, the D call given in the table. TRBV12-2 is described as a pseudogene. The CDR3 length equals 13 residues, ends included. This chain's CDR3 is CASRRRQGRPLDG.

V gene TRBV4-1 combines with J gene TRBJ2-7, with 9 bases lining up with TRBD1. CDR1 is MGHRA and CDR2 is YSYEKL in the germline V gene. V shed 1 base, J shed 1 base, and the junction held 5 bases outside the gene matches. This CDR3 has 16 residues. The CDR3 region is CASSQARGTGSYEQYF. The CDR3 DNA follows: TGCGCCAGCAGCCAAGCCCGCGGGACAGGGTCCTACGAGCAGTACTTC.

This chain links TRBV5-4 with TRBJ2-7, with D tentatively TRBD2 (5 bases). Trimming took off 3 bases at V and 3 bases at J, with 13 bases between the two ends. This CDR3 is 14 amino acids long. The germline gives CDR1 SGHNT, CDR2 YYREEE (reference sequence). As DNA, the CDR3 is TGTGCCAGCAGCTCCTGGGGTGGGAGCTACGAGCAGTACTTC. It yields the protein CASSSWGGSYEQYF.

The rearrangement links TRBV27 to TRBJ2-7; D is unclear. Trimming removed 2 bases at V and 3 bases at J, with 11 bases between. In germline, CDR1 is MNHEY, CDR2 SMNVEV (reference sequence). The length of the CDR3 is 14 residues. Here the CDR3 DNA reads TGTGCCAGCAGTTTAACCCATCCCATCTACGAGCAGTACTTC. It yields the protein CASSLTHPIYEQYF.